This TCR beta chain was captured in a study of OX40 agonist ivuxolimab in advanced cancers. Study background: Treatment received earlier with anti-PD-1, anti-PD-L1 or anti-CTLA-4 agents was allowed, and under 50% had some.

Sequenced by immunoSEQ multiplex PCR; TCRdb stores in-frame clones only, minus some. The sample lists tens of thousands of clones, over 75% seen once, with 0.38% in the top ten. Findings of the study overall: CD8+ T cells were the subset that, on average, had more expanded clones than CD4+. CD4+ and CD8+ T cells in blood underwent clonal expansion by week 6 at 0.1 to 3.0 mg/kg. Antigen specificity of clonally expanded peripheral T cells was not established.

With respect to this clone: Its antigen is undetermined.

V was clipped by 4 bases and J by 6 bases, with 10 bases between them. The CDR3 covers 13 residues. Germline V gene lookup returns CDR1 MNHNS and CDR2 SASEGT. The specimen was CD4+ or CD8+ T cells sorted from blood, collected in a trial of the OX40 agonist ivuxolimab. The chain recombines TRBV6-1 with TRBJ1-3; D call uncertain. The clonotype was recovered from an adult with an advanced solid tumor such as melanoma, head and neck, liver or kidney cancer. The CDR3: CASSGPEPNTIYF. The DNA of the CDR3 is TGTGCCAGCAGTGGGCCCGAACCAAACACCATATATTTT.